This T cell receptor beta chain was sequenced in a study of blood T cell repertoires in COVID-19. Study background: The United States, Italy and Spain were the sources of the acute and convalescent COVID-19 samples.

In the study's own analysis: It was from reference gene primer amplification that nucleated cell counts were estimated. Clones were read by immunoSEQ multiplex PCR, and TCRdb kept only the in-frame ones, dropping some. V and J calls and clone size are copied from that table; D and trimming were computed from the DNA. The sample lists 250,000 to 300,000 clones, roughly nine tenths occurring once. Per germline, CDR1 SGHNT and CDR2 YENEEA. The trim removed 4 bases at V and 0 bases at J, leaving 5 bases unmatched. The CDR3 loop spans 16 amino acids. The clonotype originates from a woman aged 40-49 years who had recovered from COVID-19. This chain links TRBV11-3 with TRBJ1-1; 10 positions match TRBD1. The sequenced sample consisted of peripheral blood. This chain's CDR3 is CASSSGTGDMNTEAFF. The CDR3 nucleotides are TGTGCCAGCAGCTCCGGGACAGGGGACATGAACACTGAAGCTTTCTTT. Looking up the rest from reference TRBV11-3 and TRBJ1-1 gives the full variable domain: EAGVVQSPRYKIIEKKQPVAFWCNPISGHNTLYWYLQNLGQGPELLIRYENEEAVDDSQLPKDRFSAERLKGVDSTLKIQPAELGDSAVYLCASSSGTGDMNTEAFFGQGTRLTVV.